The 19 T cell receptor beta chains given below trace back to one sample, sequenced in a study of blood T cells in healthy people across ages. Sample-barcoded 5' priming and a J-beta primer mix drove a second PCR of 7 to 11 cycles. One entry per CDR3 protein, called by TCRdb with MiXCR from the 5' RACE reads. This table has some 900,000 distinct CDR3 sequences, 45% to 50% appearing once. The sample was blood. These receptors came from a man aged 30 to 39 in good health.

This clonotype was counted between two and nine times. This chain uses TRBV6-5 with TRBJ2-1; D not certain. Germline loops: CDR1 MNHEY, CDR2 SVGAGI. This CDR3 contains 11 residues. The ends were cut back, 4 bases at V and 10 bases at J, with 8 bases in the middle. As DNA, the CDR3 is TGTGCCAGCAGTTTTCGTCGGGAGCAGTTCTTC. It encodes CASSFRREQFF.

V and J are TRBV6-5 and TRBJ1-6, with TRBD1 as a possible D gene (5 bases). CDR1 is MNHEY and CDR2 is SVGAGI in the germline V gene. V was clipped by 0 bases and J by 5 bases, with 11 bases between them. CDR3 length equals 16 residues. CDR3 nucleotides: TGTGCCAGCAGTTACTCGGGCAGGGTGGATAATTCACCCCTCCACTTT. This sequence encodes CASSYSGRVDNSPLHF.

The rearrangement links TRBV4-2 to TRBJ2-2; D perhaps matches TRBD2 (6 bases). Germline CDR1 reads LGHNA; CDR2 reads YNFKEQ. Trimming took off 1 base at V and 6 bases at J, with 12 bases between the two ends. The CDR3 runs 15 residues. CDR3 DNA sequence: TGTGCCAGCAGCCAAGGCCGGGGGAGCTCCGGGGAGCTGTTTTTT. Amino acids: CASSQGRGSSGELFF.

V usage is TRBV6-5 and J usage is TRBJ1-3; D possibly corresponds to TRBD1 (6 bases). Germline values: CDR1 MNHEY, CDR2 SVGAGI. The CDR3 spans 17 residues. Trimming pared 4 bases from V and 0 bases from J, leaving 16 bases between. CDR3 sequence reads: CASSSYREEGSGNTIYF. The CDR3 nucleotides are TGTGCCAGCAGTTCCTACAGGGAGGAGGGCTCTGGAAACACCATATATTTT.

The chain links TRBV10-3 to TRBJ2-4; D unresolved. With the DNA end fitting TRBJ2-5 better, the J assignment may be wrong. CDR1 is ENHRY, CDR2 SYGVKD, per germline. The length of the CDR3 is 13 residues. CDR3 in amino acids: CAISGDKQETQYF. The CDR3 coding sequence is TGTGCCATCAGTGGCGACAAGCAAGAGACCCAGTACTTC.

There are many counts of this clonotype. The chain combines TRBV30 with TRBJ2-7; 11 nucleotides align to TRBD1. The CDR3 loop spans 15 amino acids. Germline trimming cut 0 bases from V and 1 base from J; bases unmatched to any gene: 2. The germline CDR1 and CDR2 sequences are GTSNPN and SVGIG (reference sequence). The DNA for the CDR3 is TGTGCCTGGAGTGTCGGGACAGGGGGATCCTACGAGCAGTACTTC. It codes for CAWSVGTGGSYEQYF.

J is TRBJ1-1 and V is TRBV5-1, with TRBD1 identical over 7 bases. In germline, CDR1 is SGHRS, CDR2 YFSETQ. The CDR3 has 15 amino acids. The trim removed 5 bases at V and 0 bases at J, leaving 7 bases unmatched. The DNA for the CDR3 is TGCGCCAGCAGTCCTACCGGGACAGTGAACACTGAAGCTTTCTTT. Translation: CASSPTGTVNTEAFF.

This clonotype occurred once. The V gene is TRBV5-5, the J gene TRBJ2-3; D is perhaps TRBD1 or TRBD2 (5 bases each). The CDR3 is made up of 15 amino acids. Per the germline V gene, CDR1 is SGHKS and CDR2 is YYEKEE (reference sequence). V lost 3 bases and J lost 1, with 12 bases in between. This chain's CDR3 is CASSSRVGGTDTQYF. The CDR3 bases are TGTGCCAGCAGCTCGCGAGTGGGGGGCACAGATACGCAGTATTTT.

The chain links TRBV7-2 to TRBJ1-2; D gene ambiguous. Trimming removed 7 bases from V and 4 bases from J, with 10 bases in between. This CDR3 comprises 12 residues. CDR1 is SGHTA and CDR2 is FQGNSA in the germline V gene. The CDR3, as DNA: TGTGCCAGCACTTCCCCTGGCTATGGCTACACCTTC. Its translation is CASTSPGYGYTF.

The CDR3 region has the DNA TGCAGCGTTGAGGTTGCGGGGTCTTATGGCTACACCTTC. Residues: CSVEVAGSYGYTF. The chain employs TRBV29-1 and TRBJ1-2; the D is unclear. CDR3 length: 13 amino acids. Trimming took off 3 bases at V and 5 bases at J, with 13 bases between the two ends. Germline V gives CDR1 SQVTM, CDR2 ANQGSEA.

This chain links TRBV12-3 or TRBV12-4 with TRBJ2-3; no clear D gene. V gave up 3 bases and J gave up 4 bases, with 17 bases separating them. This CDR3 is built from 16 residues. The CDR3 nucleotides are TGTGCCAGCAGTTTTGAGACCAGAACGTCCGCAGATACGCAGTATTTT. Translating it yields CASSFETRTSADTQYF.

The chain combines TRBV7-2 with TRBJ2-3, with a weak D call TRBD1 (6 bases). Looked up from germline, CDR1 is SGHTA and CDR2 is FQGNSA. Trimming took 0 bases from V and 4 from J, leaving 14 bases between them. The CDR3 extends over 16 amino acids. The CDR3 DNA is TGTGCCAGCAGCTTAGCTACAGGGCGAAGCGCAGATACGCAGTATTTT. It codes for CASSLATGRSADTQYF.

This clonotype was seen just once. The CDR3 bases are TGTGCCAGCAGCCTAATGACGGGACGGAATTATGGCTACACCTTC. Amino acid sequence: CASSLMTGRNYGYTF. The rearrangement uses TRBV3-1 and TRBJ1-2, with a weak D call TRBD1 (5 bases). Germline values: CDR1 LGHDT, CDR2 YNNKEL (reference sequence). With 4 bases removed from V and 5 bases from J, the gap between germline ends came to 17 bases. The CDR3 is 15 residues long.

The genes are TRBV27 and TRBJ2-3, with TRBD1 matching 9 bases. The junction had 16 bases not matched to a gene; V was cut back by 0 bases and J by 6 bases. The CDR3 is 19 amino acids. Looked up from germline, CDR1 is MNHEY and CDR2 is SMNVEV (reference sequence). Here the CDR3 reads CASSLSEGRTGQGFDTQYF. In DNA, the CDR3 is TGTGCCAGCAGTTTATCAGAGGGGAGAACGGGACAGGGTTTCGATACGCAGTATTTT.

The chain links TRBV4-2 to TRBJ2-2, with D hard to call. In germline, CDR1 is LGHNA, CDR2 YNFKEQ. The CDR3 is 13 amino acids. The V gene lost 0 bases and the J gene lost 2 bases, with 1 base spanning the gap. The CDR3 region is CASSQDNTGELFF. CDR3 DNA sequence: TGTGCCAGCAGCCAAGATAACACCGGGGAGCTGTTTTTT.

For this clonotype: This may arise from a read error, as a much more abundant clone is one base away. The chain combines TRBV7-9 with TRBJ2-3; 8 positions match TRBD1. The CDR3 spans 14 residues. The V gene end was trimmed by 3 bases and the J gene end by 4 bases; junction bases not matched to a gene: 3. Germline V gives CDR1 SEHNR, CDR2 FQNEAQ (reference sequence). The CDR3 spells CASSLYRGADTQYF. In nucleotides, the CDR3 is TGTGCCAGCAGCTTGTACAGGGGGGCAGATACGCAGTATTTT. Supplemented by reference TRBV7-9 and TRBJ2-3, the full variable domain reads DTGVSQNPRHKITKRGQNVTFRCDPISEHNRLYWYRQTLGQGPEFLTYFQNEAQLEKSRLLSDRFSAERPKGSFSTLEIQRTEQGDSAMYLCASSLYRGADTQYFGPGTRLTVL.

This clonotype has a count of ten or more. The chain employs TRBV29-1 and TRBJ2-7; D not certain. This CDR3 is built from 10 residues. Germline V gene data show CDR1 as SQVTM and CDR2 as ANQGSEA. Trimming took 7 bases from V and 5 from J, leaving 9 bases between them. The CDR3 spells CSATWDEQYF. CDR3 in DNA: TGCAGCGCCACCTGGGACGAGCAGTACTTC.

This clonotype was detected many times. The CDR3 coding sequence is TGCAGCGTGGGCATGAGCTCCTACGAGCAGTACTTC. It specifies CSVGMSSYEQYF. The V gene is TRBV29-1, the J gene TRBJ2-7; D remains unclear. CDR1 is SQVTM, CDR2 ANQGSEA, per germline. With 6 bases removed from V and 0 bases from J, the gap between germline ends came to 9 bases. CDR3 size: 12 residues.

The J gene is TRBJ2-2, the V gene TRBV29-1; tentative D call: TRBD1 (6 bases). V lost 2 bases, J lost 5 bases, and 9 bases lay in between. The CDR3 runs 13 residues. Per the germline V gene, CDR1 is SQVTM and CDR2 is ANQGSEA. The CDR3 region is CSVECQGTGELFF. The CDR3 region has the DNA TGCAGCGTTGAATGCCAGGGGACCGGGGAGCTGTTTTTT.